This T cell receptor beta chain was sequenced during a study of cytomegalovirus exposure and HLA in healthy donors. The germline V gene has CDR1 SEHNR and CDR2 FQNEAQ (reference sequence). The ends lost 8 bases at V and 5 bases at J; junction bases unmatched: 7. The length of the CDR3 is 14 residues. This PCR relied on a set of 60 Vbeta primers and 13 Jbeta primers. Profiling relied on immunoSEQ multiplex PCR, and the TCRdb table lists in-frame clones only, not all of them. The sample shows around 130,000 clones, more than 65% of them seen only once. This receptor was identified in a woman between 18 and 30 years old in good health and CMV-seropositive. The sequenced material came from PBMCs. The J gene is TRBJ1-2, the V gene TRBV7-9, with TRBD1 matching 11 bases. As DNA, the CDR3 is TGTGCCAGCGGAGGACAGGGGGCTTGGTATGGCTACACCTTC. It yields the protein CASGGQGAWYGYTF.